Listed below are T cell receptor beta chains from one sample, sequenced in a study of OX40 agonist ivuxolimab in advanced cancers. Repertoires were generated with immunoSEQ multiplex PCR, while TCRdb's copy carries only in-frame clones and drops some. The table includes tens of thousands of clones, 93% detected once. Sequences were derived from CD4+ or CD8+ T cells sorted from blood, sampled in a trial of the OX40 agonist ivuxolimab. These receptors all come from an adult with an advanced solid tumor such as melanoma, head and neck, liver or kidney cancer. Each CDR3 is given with its conserved first and last residue. Fields, in order: J gene, D gene, V gene, clone size, CDR3 protein, CDR3 DNA. The D gene is left open where the match is weak. The size entry is marked missing in some rows and otherwise reads once, few, many or a size class.

j_call: TRBJ2-2
d_call: TRBD2
v_call: TRBV7-7
clone_size: -
cdr3_aa: CASSLAGRGEGTGELFF
cdr3_nt: TGTGCTAGCAGCTTAGCGGGTCGGGGAGAGGGCACCGGGGAGCTGTTTTTT

j_call: TRBJ2-7
d_call: TRBD2
v_call: TRBV6-1
clone_size: -
cdr3_aa: CASSAVLPWGRGAYEQYF
cdr3_nt: TGTGCCAGCAGTGCGGTCCTCCCATGGGGGCGGGGGGCCTACGAGCAGTACTTC

j_call: TRBJ2-5
d_call: -
v_call: TRBV29-1
clone_size: -
cdr3_aa: CSVYGGEETQYF
cdr3_nt: TGCAGCGTTTATGGCGGGGAAGAGACCCAGTACTTC

j_call: TRBJ2-7
d_call: TRBD2
v_call: TRBV7-8
clone_size: -
cdr3_aa: CASSSLAGANYEQYF
cdr3_nt: TGTGCCAGCAGCTCCCTAGCGGGGGCCAACTACGAGCAGTACTTC

j_call: TRBJ2-3
d_call: -
v_call: TRBV6-5
clone_size: -
cdr3_aa: CASSSLTIYTDTQYF
cdr3_nt: TGTGCCAGCAGTTCCCTCACTATTTACACAGATACGCAGTATTTT

j_call: TRBJ1-5
d_call: -
v_call: TRBV5-1
clone_size: -
cdr3_aa: CASSLGDFSNQPQHF
cdr3_nt: TGCGCCAGCAGCTTGGGGGATTTCAGCAATCAGCCCCAGCATTTT

j_call: TRBJ2-2
d_call: TRBD1
v_call: TRBV9
clone_size: -
cdr3_aa: CASSSPRDRENTGELFF
cdr3_nt: TGTGCCAGCAGCTCACCACGGGACAGGGAAAACACCGGGGAGCTGTTTTTT

j_call: TRBJ2-5
d_call: -
v_call: TRBV4-2
clone_size: -
cdr3_aa: CASSRGGGQQETQYF
cdr3_nt: TGTGCCAGCTCCCGAGGGGGAGGGCAACAAGAGACCCAGTACTTC

j_call: TRBJ1-1
d_call: -
v_call: TRBV4-2
clone_size: few
cdr3_aa: CASRRSNTEAFF
cdr3_nt: TGTGCCTCTAGGAGGTCGAACACTGAAGCTTTCTTT

j_call: TRBJ2-7
d_call: -
v_call: TRBV5-4
clone_size: -
cdr3_aa: CASSLAGGGRTYEQYF
cdr3_nt: TGTGCCAGCAGCTTGGCCGGAGGGGGTAGAACCTACGAGCAGTACTTC

j_call: TRBJ2-5
d_call: -
v_call: TRBV7-9
clone_size: -
cdr3_aa: CASSPTGRGLPQETQYF
cdr3_nt: TGTGCCAGCAGCCCGACGGGTAGGGGGTTGCCCCAAGAGACCCAGTACTTC

j_call: TRBJ1-1
d_call: -
v_call: TRBV6-6
clone_size: -
cdr3_aa: CASSPYQSSNSEAFF
cdr3_nt: TGTGCCAGCAGCCCATATCAGAGTTCGAACTCTGAAGCTTTCTTT

j_call: TRBJ2-3
d_call: TRBD2
v_call: TRBV7-9
clone_size: -
cdr3_aa: CASSLGTSGASRDTQYF
cdr3_nt: TGTGCCAGCAGCTTAGGGACTAGCGGGGCGTCTAGAGATACGCAGTATTTT

j_call: TRBJ1-1
d_call: TRBD1
v_call: TRBV7-9
clone_size: -
cdr3_aa: CASSLGEGASEAFF
cdr3_nt: TGTGCCAGCAGCTTAGGGGAGGGGGCCAGTGAAGCTTTCTTT

j_call: TRBJ2-2
d_call: -
v_call: TRBV7-9
clone_size: -
cdr3_aa: CASSLRSRPGAGELFF
cdr3_nt: TGTGCCAGCAGCTTACGGTCTCGCCCCGGGGCCGGGGAGCTGTTTTTT

j_call: TRBJ2-4
d_call: TRBD1
v_call: TRBV7-9
clone_size: -
cdr3_aa: CASSPPQGENIQYF
cdr3_nt: TGTGCCAGCAGCCCCCCTCAGGGGGAAAACATTCAGTACTTC

j_call: TRBJ1-5
d_call: -
v_call: TRBV6-1
clone_size: -
cdr3_aa: CASSESLRVDQPQHF
cdr3_nt: TGTGCCAGCAGTGAATCTCTTCGAGTGGATCAGCCCCAGCATTTT

j_call: TRBJ2-7
d_call: -
v_call: TRBV4-3
clone_size: -
cdr3_aa: CASSQDLTYEQYF
cdr3_nt: TGCGCCAGCAGCCAAGATTTGACCTACGAGCAGTACTTC

j_call: TRBJ1-1
d_call: -
v_call: TRBV27
clone_size: -
cdr3_aa: CASSFNGGTNTEAFF
cdr3_nt: TGTGCCAGCAGTTTTAATGGGGGAACGAACACTGAAGCTTTCTTT

j_call: TRBJ2-7
d_call: -
v_call: TRBV9
clone_size: once
cdr3_aa: CASSKEGGSSYEQYF
cdr3_nt: TGTGCCAGCAGCAAAGAGGGGGGGAGCTCCTACGAGCAGTACTTC

j_call: TRBJ1-2
d_call: TRBD1
v_call: TRBV4-3
clone_size: -
cdr3_aa: CASSQDNRGQSGYTF
cdr3_nt: TGCGCCAGCAGCCAAGATAACAGGGGGCAGAGTGGCTACACCTTC

j_call: TRBJ1-1
d_call: -
v_call: TRBV7-9
clone_size: once
cdr3_aa: CASSQETRESGAFF
cdr3_nt: TGTGCCAGCAGCCAAGAGACTCGAGAGTCAGGAGCTTTCTTT

j_call: TRBJ2-1
d_call: TRBD2
v_call: TRBV28
clone_size: -
cdr3_aa: CASSPRGDYLNNEQFF
cdr3_nt: TGTGCCAGCAGCCCTCGTGGGGACTACTTGAACAATGAGCAGTTCTTC

j_call: TRBJ1-1
d_call: -
v_call: TRBV4-3
clone_size: -
cdr3_aa: CASSQAGGLTEAFF
cdr3_nt: TGCGCCAGCAGCCAAGCAGGAGGGCTGACTGAAGCTTTCTTT

j_call: TRBJ1-6
d_call: -
v_call: TRBV4-1
clone_size: few
cdr3_aa: CASSQGLDGDSPLHF
cdr3_nt: TGCGCCAGCAGCCAAGGGTTGGACGGGGATTCACCCCTCCACTTT

j_call: TRBJ1-5
d_call: -
v_call: TRBV4-2
clone_size: -
cdr3_aa: CASSQDSPRGEQPQHF
cdr3_nt: TGTGCCAGCAGCCAAGATAGCCCCAGGGGAGAACAGCCCCAGCATTTT

j_call: TRBJ2-7
d_call: -
v_call: TRBV4-3
clone_size: -
cdr3_aa: CASSQERGGTSYEQYF
cdr3_nt: TGCGCCAGCAGCCAAGAGAGGGGCGGGACCTCCTACGAGCAGTACTTC

j_call: TRBJ1-6
d_call: -
v_call: TRBV27
clone_size: -
cdr3_aa: CASSPINSPLHF
cdr3_nt: TGTGCCAGCAGTCCAATTAATTCACCCCTCCACTTT

j_call: TRBJ1-1
d_call: -
v_call: TRBV9
clone_size: few
cdr3_aa: CASSQRRENTEAFF
cdr3_nt: TGTGCCAGCAGCCAAAGACGGGAGAACACTGAAGCTTTCTTT

j_call: TRBJ2-7
d_call: TRBD2
v_call: TRBV19
clone_size: -
cdr3_aa: CASSNGGGAYEQYF
cdr3_nt: TGTGCCAGTAGTAATGGCGGGGGGGCCTACGAGCAGTACTTC

j_call: TRBJ2-1
d_call: -
v_call: TRBV4-1
clone_size: -
cdr3_aa: CASSQVGDNEQFF
cdr3_nt: TGCGCCAGCAGCCAAGTGGGGGACAATGAGCAGTTCTTC

j_call: TRBJ2-2
d_call: -
v_call: TRBV2
clone_size: -
cdr3_aa: CATWGTGELFF
cdr3_nt: TGTGCCACGTGGGGGACCGGGGAGCTGTTTTTT

j_call: TRBJ2-1
d_call: -
v_call: TRBV27
clone_size: -
cdr3_aa: CASSFRGGNEQFF
cdr3_nt: TGTGCCAGCAGTTTTCGAGGCGGGAATGAGCAGTTCTTC

j_call: TRBJ1-1
d_call: -
v_call: TRBV4-1
clone_size: -
cdr3_aa: CASSQGDEKRNTEAFF
cdr3_nt: TGCGCCAGCAGCCAAGGGGATGAGAAGCGAAACACTGAAGCTTTCTTT

j_call: TRBJ2-7
d_call: -
v_call: TRBV14
clone_size: -
cdr3_aa: CASSQGIRTLGSEQYF
cdr3_nt: TGTGCCAGCAGCCAAGGAATACGAACTCTAGGGAGCGAGCAGTACTTC

j_call: TRBJ2-1
d_call: -
v_call: TRBV4-3
clone_size: -
cdr3_aa: CASSHTGGPYNEQFF
cdr3_nt: TGCGCCAGCAGCCACACGGGTGGTCCCTACAATGAGCAGTTCTTC

j_call: TRBJ1-2
d_call: -
v_call: TRBV4-3
clone_size: -
cdr3_aa: CASSQVWTSGLRTSDYGYTF
cdr3_nt: TGCGCCAGCAGCCAAGTCTGGACCAGTGGTCTCAGAACCTCTGACTATGGCTACACCTTC

j_call: TRBJ2-7
d_call: -
v_call: TRBV5-6
clone_size: -
cdr3_aa: CASSPQGVSEQYF
cdr3_nt: TGTGCCAGCAGCCCACAGGGAGTGAGCGAGCAGTACTTC

j_call: TRBJ1-1
d_call: -
v_call: TRBV19
clone_size: -
cdr3_aa: CASSILSTFTEAFF
cdr3_nt: TGTGCCAGTAGTATCCTATCGACATTCACTGAAGCTTTCTTT

j_call: TRBJ2-7
d_call: -
v_call: TRBV7-8
clone_size: once
cdr3_aa: CASSLAGTNPSYEQYF
cdr3_nt: TGTGCCAGCAGCTTAGCCGGGACCAACCCCTCCTACGAGCAGTACTTC

j_call: TRBJ2-4
d_call: -
v_call: TRBV5-4
clone_size: -
cdr3_aa: CASSLSGLAKNIQYF
cdr3_nt: TGTGCCAGCAGCTTGTCCGGACTAGCCAAAAACATTCAGTACTTC

j_call: TRBJ2-2
d_call: -
v_call: TRBV5-4
clone_size: -
cdr3_aa: CASTENTGELFF
cdr3_nt: TGTGCCAGCACCGAGAACACCGGGGAGCTGTTTTTT

j_call: TRBJ2-7
d_call: -
v_call: TRBV28
clone_size: -
cdr3_aa: CASTSNYEQYF
cdr3_nt: TGTGCCAGCACCTCAAATTACGAGCAGTACTTC

j_call: TRBJ1-1
d_call: TRBD1
v_call: TRBV7-9
clone_size: -
cdr3_aa: CASSPPRDRDTEAFF
cdr3_nt: TGTGCCAGCAGCCCGCCCCGGGACAGGGACACTGAAGCTTTCTTT

j_call: TRBJ1-3
d_call: -
v_call: TRBV5-4
clone_size: -
cdr3_aa: CASSLSGNTIYF
cdr3_nt: TGTGCCAGCAGCTTGTCTGGAAACACCATATATTTT

j_call: TRBJ2-1
d_call: TRBD2
v_call: TRBV19
clone_size: -
cdr3_aa: CASSNGLAGGSYNEQFF
cdr3_nt: TGTGCCAGTAGTAACGGACTAGCGGGAGGTTCCTACAATGAGCAGTTCTTC

j_call: TRBJ2-1
d_call: -
v_call: TRBV4-1
clone_size: -
cdr3_aa: CASSQDRRVVDNEQFF
cdr3_nt: TGCGCCAGCAGCCAAGATCGGAGGGTCGTGGACAATGAGCAGTTCTTC

j_call: TRBJ2-2
d_call: TRBD1
v_call: TRBV9
clone_size: -
cdr3_aa: CASSVRLTGAVTGELFF
cdr3_nt: TGTGCCAGCAGCGTCCGCCTGACAGGGGCGGTCACCGGGGAGCTGTTTTTT

j_call: TRBJ1-2
d_call: TRBD1
v_call: TRBV7-9
clone_size: -
cdr3_aa: CASSSLWDRGNYGYTF
cdr3_nt: TGTGCCAGCAGCTCACTTTGGGACAGGGGGAACTATGGCTACACCTTC

j_call: TRBJ1-5
d_call: -
v_call: TRBV6-5
clone_size: -
cdr3_aa: CASSHGQNNQPQHF
cdr3_nt: TGTGCCAGCAGTCATGGACAGAACAATCAGCCCCAGCATTTT

j_call: TRBJ1-1
d_call: -
v_call: TRBV4-3
clone_size: -
cdr3_aa: CASSQDSQGWNTEAFF
cdr3_nt: TGCGCCAGCAGCCAAGATTCCCAGGGGTGGAACACTGAAGCTTTCTTT